These 17 T cell receptor beta chains originate from one sample sequenced in a study of Ad26.COV2.S vaccination and SARS-CoV-2 variants. TCRdb keeps only in-frame clones here, not all; method: immunoSEQ multiplex PCR. The repertoire includes 350,000 to 450,000 clones, roughly 94% of them detected once, and 3.9% sits in the top ten. The sequenced sample was peripheral blood, obtained after recovery from COVID-19. The origin of the receptors is a human donor who had recovered from COVID-19.

V usage is TRBV7-9 and J usage is TRBJ2-3; TRBD1 matches at 9 bases. CDR3 length: 16 amino acids. Germline V gives CDR1 SEHNR, CDR2 FQNEAQ (reference sequence). J lost 2 bases, V lost 5 bases, and 8 bases had no gene match. CDR3 loop: CASSPPGTGTTDTQYF. The CDR3 DNA follows: TGTGCCAGCAGCCCGCCCGGGACAGGGACCACAGATACGCAGTATTTT.

The chain has TRBV6-5 and TRBJ2-7; 11 bases fit TRBD1. Germline V gene data show CDR1 as MNHEY and CDR2 as SVGAGI. CDR3 length equals 15 residues. Trimming cost V 2 bases and J 3 bases; bases outside gene matches: 3. As DNA, the CDR3 is TGTGCCAGCAGTTACGGCGGGACAGGGGGCTACGAGCAGTACTTC. It encodes CASSYGGTGGYEQYF.

This chain connects TRBV20-1 to TRBJ1-2; a weak D match, TRBD1 (5 bases). The CDR3 contains 14 residues. The germline V gene encodes CDR1 DFQATT and CDR2 SNEGSKA (reference sequence). Trimming pared 6 bases from V and 2 bases from J, leaving 16 bases between. Written as DNA, the CDR3 is TGCAGTGCAAGTGGGGACGGAAGGAACTATGGCTACACCTTC. Amino acids: CSASGDGRNYGYTF.

The chain has TRBV3-1 (or the pseudogene TRBV3-2) and TRBJ2-1; TRBD2 agrees at 9 bases. Per the germline V gene, CDR1 is LGHDT and CDR2 is YNNKEL (reference sequence). This CDR3 comprises 14 residues. V shed 3 bases and J 6 bases; nucleotides not matched to a gene: 3. The CDR3 DNA reads TGTGCCAGCAGCCAGGCGGGACTAGCCAATGAGCAGTTCTTC. This encodes CASSQAGLANEQFF.

V and J are TRBV5-6 and TRBJ2-7; 7 positions agree with TRBD2. Trimming took 5 bases from V and 4 from J; bases not matched to a gene: 6. Germline assignment: CDR1 SGHDT and CDR2 YYEEEE. This CDR3 has 13 amino acids. CDR3 DNA: TGTGCCAGCAGGAAGGGAGGGGTTTACGAGCAGTACTTC. Protein product: CASRKGGVYEQYF.

Here the CDR3 DNA reads TGTGCCAGTAGTCAGGGACAGGGGAATGGCTACACCTTC. This encodes CASSQGQGNGYTF. The rearrangement joins TRBV19 to TRBJ1-2; TRBD1 matches 10 bases. CDR3 length: 13 residues. CDR1 is LNHDA and CDR2 is SQIVND in the germline V gene (reference sequence). V gave up 5 bases and J gave up 6 bases; unmatched junction bases: 3.

The count of this clone is one. This rearrangement joins TRBV7-9 to TRBJ2-7, with 8 bases identical to TRBD2. Trimming took 5 bases from V and 2 from J; bases not matched to a gene: 14. In germline, CDR1 is SEHNR, CDR2 FQNEAQ (reference sequence). The CDR3 has 17 residues. This chain's CDR3 is CASSEPYGTRAPYEQYF. The CDR3 coding sequence is TGTGCCAGCAGCGAACCCTACGGGACTAGGGCCCCCTACGAGCAGTACTTC.

V and J are TRBV19 and TRBJ1-2; D is unclear. Germline loops: CDR1 LNHDA, CDR2 SQIVND (reference sequence). This CDR3 spans 12 amino acids. The V end was cut by 5 bases, the J end by 8 bases, with 12 bases between. The CDR3 reads CASSYLLSGYTF. Here the CDR3 DNA reads TGTGCCAGTAGTTATTTATTGAGCGGCTACACCTTC.

This chain links TRBV5-1 with TRBJ1-2, with D unclear. CDR1 is SGHRS, CDR2 YFSETQ, per germline. The CDR3 has 13 residues. The V gene lost 1 base and the J gene lost 8 bases, with 12 bases spanning the gap. In DNA, the CDR3 is TGCGCCAGCAGCTTGCGATACGGCGGAGGCTACACCTTC. It translates to CASSLRYGGGYTF.

Notes on this clone: One end of the junction varies from germline; a read error may be responsible. The rearrangement links TRBV5-4 to TRBJ2-5; 10 bases are shared with TRBD2. Germline assignment: CDR1 SGHNT and CDR2 YYREEE (reference sequence). CDR3 length: 17 amino acids. The CDR3 DNA reads as TGTGCCAGCAGTTTGGGGCTACCGGGACTAGCGTTAGAGACCCAGTACTTC. Translated, it gives CASSLGLPGLALETQYF. The full variable domain, completed using reference TRBV5-4 and TRBJ2-5, is ETGVTQSPTHLIKTRGQQVTLRCSSQSGHNTVSWYQQALGQGPQFIFQYYREEENGRGNFPPRFSGLQFPNYSSELNVNALELDDSALYLCASSLGLPGLALETQYFGPGTRLLVL.

The chain carries TRBV5-6 and TRBJ1-4; D is uncertain. Germline CDR1 and CDR2: SGHDT and YYEEEE. The V end lost 2 bases, the J end lost 6 bases, and 8 bases lay between the germline ends. CDR3 length: 13 amino acids. CDR3 region: CASSFLGYEKLFF. Written as DNA, the CDR3 is TGTGCCAGCAGCTTTTTAGGATATGAAAAACTGTTTTTT.

V is TRBV7-8 and J is TRBJ1-2; a possible D gene is TRBD1 (5 bases). V dropped 1 base and J dropped 4 bases, with 13 bases sitting between them. Germline CDR1 and CDR2: SGHVS and FQNEAQ. The CDR3 is made up of 15 amino acids. The CDR3 DNA follows: TGTGCCAGCAGCTTAGAAGGGGACCAACGCTATGGCTACACCTTC. Translation gives CASSLEGDQRYGYTF.

A single count supports this clone. The CDR3, as DNA: TGTGCCAGCAGTATAAGCGCGAGCTCCTACGAGCAGTACTTC. Translation: CASSISASSYEQYF. The V and J genes are TRBV27 and TRBJ2-7; the D is unclear. There are 14 residues in the CDR3. Germline CDR1 MNHEY, CDR2 SMNVEV (reference sequence). The V gene lost 5 bases and the J gene lost 0 bases, with 11 bases spanning the gap.

The chain joins TRBV25-1 to TRBJ1-5, with unresolved D. V gave up 2 bases and J gave up 7 bases, with 9 bases separating them. The CDR3 has 13 amino acids. CDR1 and CDR2 (germline): MGHDK, SYGVNS. CDR3 residues: CASSETFTQPQHF. The DNA for the CDR3 is TGTGCCAGCAGTGAAACTTTTACGCAGCCCCAGCATTTT. Based on the CDR3 plus reference TRBV25-1 and TRBJ1-5, the full variable domain is EADIYQTPRYLVIGTGKKITLECSQTMGHDKMYWYQQDPGMELHLIHYSYGVNSTEKGDLSSESTVSRIRTEHFPLTLESARPSHTSQYLCASSETFTQPQHFGDGTRLSIL.

The chain couples TRBV6-5 to TRBJ1-6; TRBD1 aligns across 7 bases. CDR3 length: 15 residues. Losses at the gene ends were 5 bases for V and 9 bases for J; bases not matched to a gene: 10. CDR1 is MNHEY, CDR2 SVGAGI, per germline. CDR3 DNA: TGTGCCAGCAGTAGACAGGGTGATCGAATTTCACCCCTCCACTTT. This codes for CASSRQGDRISPLHF.

The chain is built from TRBV19 and TRBJ2-3; D is perhaps TRBD2 (6 bases). V lost 7 bases, J lost 4 bases, and 21 bases lay in between. The V gene's germline CDR1 is LNHDA and CDR2 SQIVND (reference sequence). The CDR3 contains 16 residues. The CDR3 DNA reads TGTGCCAGTACCCCGGATGGGGGGACGGGATCAGATACGCAGTATTTT. This gives the protein CASTPDGGTGSDTQYF.

This chain connects TRBV5-1 to TRBJ2-1, with TRBD2 identical over 7 bases. There are 15 residues in the CDR3. V gave up 1 base and J gave up 6 bases; unmatched junction bases: 7. Germline CDR1 and CDR2: SGHRS and YFSETQ. The CDR3 region has the DNA TGCGCCAGCAGCTTGTACCGGGGGGTTGCCAATGAGCAGTTCTTC. Its protein is CASSLYRGVANEQFF.